The sample holds a few counts of the clone carrying this T cell receptor (beta chain). The antigen is unknown. TCRdb ran MiXCR on the RT-PCR reads and lists one entry per CDR3 protein. Here the sample spans around 570,000 distinct CDR3 sequences, 7.6% being singletons. These data come from a study of response to subunit inactivated influenza vaccine. Whole-study findings and limits: Only a handful of new T cells, the authors suggested, are recruited with each seasonal influenza vaccination.

The receptor comes from a man aged 45 to 75 who received an inactivated influenza vaccine. The sequences come from PBMCs from blood, collected roughly 24 months after vaccination.

Here the CDR3 reads CSAIPGGGTEAFF. CDR3 sequence (DNA): TGCAGTGCTATACCCGGAGGCGGGACTGAAGCTTTCTTT. This chain joins TRBV20-1 and TRBJ1-1; D is uncertain. The CDR3 has 13 residues. Trimming shortened V by 4 bases and J by 5 bases, and 14 bases separated the two germline ends. The germline V gene has CDR1 DFQATT and CDR2 SNEGSKA (reference sequence).